The rows below give T cell receptor beta chains drawn from one sample of a study of T cell responses to AZD1222 COVID-19 vaccine. Produced via immunoSEQ multiplex PCR; TCRdb's table is partial and in-frame only. Of approximately 150,000 clones listed, over 85% are singletons. Sequencing was performed on peripheral blood, taken on day 0 of AZD1222 vaccination. Source of these receptors: an adult in good health. Both conserved end residues are part of each CDR3. D genes are given only for firm matches. Part of the rows lack a size; the others show once, few, many or a class for expanded clones.

. | TRBJ1-5 | . | TRBV5-6 | CASSSHILNQPQHF | TGTGCCAGCAGCTCACACATACTCAATCAGCCCCAGCATTTT
TRBD1 | TRBJ1-6 | . | TRBV7-8 | CASSLAGTGGSPLHF | TGTGCCAGCAGCTTAGCTGGGACAGGGGGTTCACCCCTCCACTTT
. | TRBJ1-2 | once | TRBV7-9 | CASSLISRTGGYTF | TGTGCCAGCAGCTTAATCTCCCGGACGGGGGGCTACACCTTC
. | TRBJ2-4 | . | TRBV4-1 | CASSQEGIALAKNIQYF | TGCGCCAGCAGCCAAGAAGGTATAGCTCTAGCCAAAAACATTCAGTACTTC
. | TRBJ1-2 | . | TRBV15 | CATNTGWGYTF | TGTGCCACCAATACAGGGTGGGGCTACACCTTC
. | TRBJ2-1 | . | TRBV6-6 | CASSSPGVRVGNEQFF | TGTGCCAGCAGTTCCCCAGGTGTCCGTGTCGGCAATGAGCAGTTCTTC
TRBD1 | TRBJ1-2 | . | TRBV5-5 | CASSLDDRGYGYTF | TGTGCCAGCAGCCTAGATGACAGGGGATATGGCTACACCTTC
TRBD1 | TRBJ1-4 | . | TRBV9 | CASSVEQGPNEKLFF | TGTGCCAGCAGCGTAGAACAGGGGCCAAATGAAAAACTGTTTTTT
TRBD2 | TRBJ2-4 | . | TRBV3-1/TRBV3-2 | CASSLAGASNIQYF | TGTGCCAGCAGCTTAGCGGGAGCATCGAACATTCAGTACTTC
. | TRBJ2-1 | . | TRBV10-1 | CASSEQAYNEQFF | TGCGCCAGCAGTGAGCAGGCCTACAATGAGCAGTTCTTC
. | TRBJ1-4 | . | TRBV19 | CASSVRQKDEKLFF | TGTGCCAGTAGTGTACGACAGAAAGATGAAAAACTGTTTTTT
. | TRBJ2-7 | . | TRBV6-6 | CASSYSSSVEQYF | TGTGCCAGCAGTTACTCGTCGTCTGTCGAGCAGTACTTC
. | TRBJ1-1 | . | TRBV19 | CASRPGLGATEAFF | TGTGCCAGTAGACCCGGCTTGGGGGCCACTGAAGCTTTCTTT
TRBD1 | TRBJ2-7 | . | TRBV10-2 | CARRGQGATYEQYF | TGCGCCCGCAGGGGCCAGGGGGCCACCTACGAGCAGTACTTC
TRBD1 | TRBJ1-1 | . | TRBV7-3 | CASSLRVQGGRTEAFF | TGTGCCAGCAGCTTACGGGTCCAGGGGGGCAGGACTGAAGCTTTCTTT
. | TRBJ2-2 | . | TRBV27 | CASSLIQAGELFF | TGTGCCAGCAGTTTAATACAGGCCGGGGAGCTGTTTTTT
TRBD2 | TRBJ2-1 | . | TRBV27 | CASSSAGGPHNEQFF | TGTGCCAGCAGTTCCGCGGGGGGGCCCCACAATGAGCAGTTCTTC
TRBD1 | TRBJ1-5 | . | TRBV7-9 | CASSPGQFDNQPQHF | TGTGCCAGCAGCCCGGGACAGTTCGACAATCAGCCCCAGCATTTT
. | TRBJ2-1 | . | TRBV11-2 | CASSIGMAGSYNEQFF | TGTGCCAGCAGCATAGGAATGGCTGGCTCCTACAATGAGCAGTTCTTC
TRBD2 | TRBJ2-5 | . | TRBV2 | CASSEAGGWGQYF | TGTGCCAGCAGTGAAGCGGGAGGGTGGGGCCAGTACTTC
. | TRBJ1-2 | . | TRBV20-1 | CSARKGWGYTF | TGCAGTGCTCGGAAAGGCTGGGGCTACACCTTC
TRBD1 | TRBJ1-1 | . | TRBV3-1/TRBV3-2 | CASRPDRATEAFF | TGTGCCAGCAGACCCGACAGGGCCACTGAAGCTTTCTTT
. | TRBJ1-5 | . | TRBV7-9 | CASSLAGRNQPQHF | TGTGCCAGCAGCTTAGCAGGGAGAAATCAGCCCCAGCATTTT
TRBD2 | TRBJ2-2 | . | TRBV6-4 | CASSDSPSRAGGPNGELFF | TGTGCCAGCAGTGACTCGCCCTCCCGAGCGGGGGGGCCGAACGGGGAGCTGTTTTTT
. | TRBJ1-5 | . | TRBV19 | CASSIIGSNQPQHF | TGTGCCAGTAGTATCATAGGGAGCAATCAGCCCCAGCATTTT
. | TRBJ2-1 | once | TRBV10-3 | CAISDLGGGTESSYNEQFF | TGTGCCATCAGTGATTTGGGAGGCGGGACTGAGAGCTCCTACAATGAGCAGTTCTTC
. | TRBJ1-2 | once | TRBV7-9 | CASSYDGQSGRGYTF | TGTGCCAGCAGCTACGATGGACAGTCTGGGCGTGGCTACACCTTC
. | TRBJ1-1 | . | TRBV4-2 | CASSPGGGYTEAFF | TGTGCCAGCAGCCCTGGGGGGGGGTACACTGAAGCTTTCTTT
. | TRBJ1-2 | . | TRBV12-3/TRBV12-4 | CASSLDRVGGYTF | TGTGCCAGCAGTTTAGACAGGGTAGGAGGCTACACCTTC
TRBD1 | TRBJ1-1 | . | TRBV19 | CASSDRGGRYTEAFF | TGTGCCAGTTCTGACAGGGGTGGGCGGTACACTGAAGCTTTCTTT
. | TRBJ1-1 | . | TRBV11-2 | CASSLSAGLLNTEAFF | TGTGCCAGCAGCTTATCAGCAGGGCTGTTGAACACTGAAGCTTTCTTT
. | TRBJ1-2 | . | TRBV30 | CAWSESYGYTF | TGTGCCTGGTCTGAATCCTATGGCTACACCTTC
. | TRBJ1-1 | . | TRBV11-2 | CASSPRARSKAFF | TGTGCCAGCAGCCCCCGGGCAAGGTCAAAAGCTTTCTTT
TRBD1 | TRBJ1-2 | . | TRBV30 | CAWSVGGTGGYGYTF | TGTGCCTGGAGTGTGGGGGGGACAGGTGGATATGGCTACACCTTC
TRBD1 | TRBJ2-3 | . | TRBV6-5 | CATTRDRGADTQYF | TGTGCCACCACCCGGGACAGGGGGGCAGATACGCAGTATTTT
TRBD2 | TRBJ2-1 | once | TRBV3-1/TRBV3-2 | CASSPGTSGGLYNEQFF | TGTGCCAGCAGCCCCGGGACTAGCGGGGGCCTCTACAATGAGCAGTTCTTC
. | TRBJ1-1 | once | TRBV18 | CASSRDYTEAFF | TGTGCCAGCTCTCGCGATTACACTGAAGCTTTCTTT
. | TRBJ2-3 | . | TRBV10-1 | CASSERSLLSTDTQYF | TGCGCCAGCAGTGAGAGATCCTTATTGAGCACAGATACGCAGTATTTT
TRBD1 | TRBJ1-2 | . | TRBV5-6 | CASSLVETGGRGYTF | TGTGCCAGCAGCTTGGTGGAGACAGGGGGCCGCGGCTACACCTTC
. | TRBJ1-5 | . | TRBV7-8 | CASSSRYPGQPQHF | TGTGCCAGCAGCTCCCGGTACCCGGGTCAGCCCCAGCATTTT
. | TRBJ2-7 | . | TRBV27 | CASSSQGPYEQYF | TGTGCCAGCAGTTCTCAGGGGCCCTACGAGCAGTACTTC
. | TRBJ1-2 | . | TRBV29-1 | CSGGENYGYTF | TGCAGCGGAGGGGAGAACTATGGCTACACCTTC
. | TRBJ2-7 | . | TRBV19 | CASSPVLGLSNEQYF | TGTGCCAGTAGTCCTGTTCTGGGTCTCTCCAACGAGCAGTACTTC
. | TRBJ2-1 | . | TRBV10-3 | CAISATSNEQFF | TGTGCCATCAGTGCGACCTCCAATGAGCAGTTCTTC